These T cell receptor beta chains were read from a single sample in a study of shared clonotypes between healthy human individuals. Only in-frame clones appear in the TCRdb table, and some are missing; sequencing was by immunoSEQ multiplex PCR. The table lists about 590,000 clones, nearly 97% of them singletons. Source material: naive CD8+ T cells sorted from blood. All receptors derive from a woman aged 25 to 39 in good health. Each CDR3 is given with its conserved first and last residue. Size tells how often a clone was seen (once, few, many) or the class of an expanded clone, and some rows leave it out.

V gene	clone size	CDR3 protein
TRBV6-5	.	CASSRDRGGNTIYF
TRBV29-1	.	CSVAGPLGREVNEQFF
TRBV11-2	.	CASSPPGLTYEQYF
TRBV6-7	few	CASSRVGAGFTGELFF
TRBV11-2	.	CASSYLAGGSYNEQFF
TRBV19	.	CASSIRQNNQPQHF
TRBV28	.	CASSPGGRVDEQYF
TRBV19	.	CASSIRDSSETQYF
TRBV7-9	.	CASSPKEAPGELFF
TRBV19	.	CASSMAPRTGQTEAFF
TRBV11-1	.	CASSLGPTYEQYF
TRBV29-1	.	CSVPGQNTGELFF
TRBV5-6	.	CASSPDTGPETQYF
TRBV27	.	CASSTGVNTEAFF
TRBV27	.	CASSLSGDGNTIYF
TRBV6-1	.	CATYTRNEQFF
TRBV7-8	.	CASSGWTSGFEQFF
TRBV27	.	CASSLILAGGPSTGELFF
TRBV27	once	CASSPGQNTEAFF
TRBV10-2	.	CASVGDSYEQYF
TRBV7-9	.	CASSGPSAEQYF
TRBV4-1	.	CASSPGVIAGSGEQYF
TRBV2	.	CASSMGDSSSYEQYF
TRBV7-2	.	CASSPRLAGVEEQYF
TRBV5-1	.	CASSSTILTGTSGQETQYF
TRBV28	.	CASSLGMNTEAFF
TRBV13	.	CASSFDQGANTGELFF
TRBV13	.	CASRKYGGEQFF
TRBV5-4	.	CASSRTGHSGNTIYF
TRBV13	.	CASQIRGTNTEAFF
TRBV9	.	CASSGDVTVGNTEAFF
TRBV27	.	CASSEGTSLYLDTQYF
TRBV7-3	few	CASSPDSGGELFF
TRBV19	once	CASSIGVEQYF
TRBV7-3	.	CASSLSGGQGNEQFF
TRBV5-6	.	CASSLDGSEQYF
TRBV7-8	.	CASSLGVLEETQYF
TRBV6-5	.	CASSHSEGDTIYF
TRBV5-1	.	CASILYEQYF
TRBV25-1	.	CASSQGRQTFNEQFF
TRBV27	once	CASSLSNAGGNNEQFF
TRBV6-5	.	CASSSQGVAYEQYF
TRBV19	.	CASSMAKLEQFF
TRBV14	once	CASSQPGQMIDNEQFF
TRBV19	once	CASSQHPDRGVNTEAFF
TRBV11-1	.	CASSSWTSGTRAQYF
TRBV27	.	CASSLGTSGSYEQYF
TRBV4-1	.	CASSQVQKNTEAFF
TRBV28	.	CASSPPLETYEQYF
TRBV28	.	CASSLLWLAGIDNEQFF
TRBV11-3	.	CASKEGPGSYEQYF